This record covers a single TCR beta chain. Its antigen is unidentified. Germline V CDR1 and CDR2: LNHDA, SQIVND (reference sequence). The CDR3 extends over 19 amino acids. Germline trimming cut 4 bases from V and 0 bases from J; bases unmatched to any gene: 17. This entry belongs to a study of T cell repertoires in cytomegalovirus infection. The overall study: It was recently identified HLA-C-restricted and well-studied HLA-B-restricted CMV epitopes that the study used. Indications of both CMV infection and matching HLA type were provided by public TCR beta signatures.

TCRdb independently ran MiXCR on the reads; one entry per CDR3 protein. The sample lists about 480,000 distinct CDR3 sequences, about 33% occurring once. V usage is TRBV19 and J usage is TRBJ2-7; TRBD2 matches 8 bases. The sequence was obtained from a human donor in good health (CMV status not recorded). Some clones in this sample may be carry-over from other donors' samples. The sequencing here drew on cultured PBMCs, taken from culture after CMV antigen stimulation. The DNA of the CDR3 is TGTGCCAGTAGTAGCAGAATGGCGCGGGAGGCCCTCAGCTCCTACGAGCAGTACTTC. Its translation: CASSSRMAREALSSYEQYF.